The rows below give T cell receptor beta chains drawn from one sample of a study of a mutant IDH1 vaccine in newly diagnosed glioma. The method was immunoSEQ multiplex PCR; TCRdb's version includes in-frame clones alone and lacks a portion of them. This table holds around 64,000 clones, 83% found once. The starting material was peripheral blood mononuclear cells (PBMCs), obtained from a glioma patient treated with radiotherapy, temozolomide or both. The receptors originated from a woman aged 18 to 35 with glioma. Some clones in this sample may be carry-over from other donors' samples. CDR3s include the opening cysteine and the closing phenylalanine or tryptophan. Fields, in order: V gene, clone size, D gene, J gene, CDR3 protein, CDR3 DNA. A D gene is named only where the DNA matches it firmly. Size tells how often a clone was seen (once, few, many) or the class of an expanded clone, and some rows leave it out.

V: TRBV5-6
size: NA
D: NA
J: TRBJ1-3
CDR3: CASSLGGTGNTIYF
DNA: TGTGCCAGCAGCTTGGGCGGAACTGGAAACACCATATATTTT

V: TRBV7-9
size: NA
D: TRBD1
J: TRBJ1-5
CDR3: CASRQQGPNQPQHF
DNA: TGTGCCAGCAGACAACAGGGGCCAAATCAGCCCCAGCATTTT

V: TRBV29-1
size: once
D: NA
J: TRBJ2-1
CDR3: CSVSDRSYNEQFF
DNA: TGCAGCGTTAGTGACAGATCCTACAATGAGCAGTTCTTC

V: TRBV6-4
size: NA
D: TRBD2
J: TRBJ2-1
CDR3: CASRGLAGVEFF
DNA: TGTGCCAGCAGGGGACTAGCGGGGGTTGAGTTCTTC

V: TRBV10-1
size: NA
D: TRBD2
J: TRBJ2-7
CDR3: CASSELEALAGRYF
DNA: TGCGCCAGCAGTGAGCTTGAAGCTCTAGCGGGTCGGTACTTC

V: TRBV30
size: NA
D: NA
J: TRBJ2-2
CDR3: CAWSWDGELFF
DNA: TGTGCCTGGAGTTGGGACGGGGAGCTGTTTTTT

V: TRBV25-1
size: NA
D: NA
J: TRBJ1-2
CDR3: CASSGGHAGNWGYTF
DNA: TGTGCCAGCAGTGGAGGACACGCCGGGAACTGGGGCTACACCTTC

V: TRBV6-1
size: NA
D: TRBD1
J: TRBJ2-5
CDR3: CASSADRVKTQYF
DNA: TGTGCCAGCAGTGCAGACAGGGTTAAGACCCAGTACTTC

V: TRBV7-9
size: NA
D: TRBD1
J: TRBJ2-2
CDR3: CASNPPTGTGELFF
DNA: TGTGCCAGCAACCCTCCGACAGGGACCGGGGAGCTGTTTTTT

V: TRBV4-2
size: NA
D: NA
J: TRBJ1-2
CDR3: CASRNGGDQGYGYTF
DNA: TGTGCCAGCAGAAACGGCGGGGATCAGGGCTATGGCTACACCTTC

V: TRBV27
size: NA
D: TRBD1
J: TRBJ1-2
CDR3: CASRFTGGGGYTF
DNA: TGTGCCAGCAGATTCACAGGGGGTGGTGGCTACACCTTC

V: TRBV5-6
size: NA
D: NA
J: TRBJ2-3
CDR3: CASSDFARGDTQYF
DNA: TGTGCCAGCAGCGATTTCGCCCGGGGAGATACGCAGTATTTT

V: TRBV7-2
size: few
D: NA
J: TRBJ1-1
CDR3: CASSREGPKNTEAFF
DNA: TGTGCCAGCAGCCGAGAGGGACCGAAGAACACTGAAGCTTTCTTT

V: TRBV7-8
size: NA
D: NA
J: TRBJ2-3
CDR3: CASSLGGPQDTQYF
DNA: TGTGCCAGCAGCTTAGGAGGACCACAAGATACGCAGTATTTT

V: TRBV11-2
size: NA
D: TRBD1
J: TRBJ1-3
CDR3: CASSRKAGGFGNTIYF
DNA: TGTGCCAGCAGCCGTAAAGCAGGGGGATTTGGAAACACCATATATTTT

V: TRBV29-1
size: once
D: NA
J: TRBJ1-1
CDR3: CSVEAGGTEAFF
DNA: TGCAGCGTTGAGGCGGGAGGCACTGAAGCTTTCTTT

V: TRBV6-5
size: NA
D: NA
J: TRBJ1-5
CDR3: CASSQGVYNQPQHF
DNA: TGTGCCAGCAGTCAAGGGGTGTATAATCAGCCCCAGCATTTT

V: TRBV12-5
size: NA
D: TRBD2
J: TRBJ2-3
CDR3: CARRGGGRTDTQYF
DNA: TGTGCTAGGAGGGGCGGGGGGCGCACAGATACGCAGTATTTT

V: TRBV6-6
size: NA
D: NA
J: TRBJ1-4
CDR3: CASQGIGEKLFF
DNA: TGTGCCAGTCAGGGTATTGGGGAAAAACTGTTTTTT

V: TRBV6-1
size: NA
D: NA
J: TRBJ1-1
CDR3: CASSAQGQRERTEAFF
DNA: TGTGCCAGCAGTGCCCAGGGGCAGCGTGAGAGGACTGAAGCTTTCTTT

V: TRBV9
size: NA
D: TRBD1
J: TRBJ2-7
CDR3: CASSVEGAPSYEQYF
DNA: TGTGCCAGCAGCGTAGAGGGGGCCCCGTCCTACGAGCAGTACTTC

V: TRBV25-1
size: NA
D: NA
J: TRBJ2-7
CDR3: CASSEFGLDEQYF
DNA: TGTGCCAGCAGTGAATTCGGACTGGACGAGCAGTACTTC

V: TRBV5-1
size: NA
D: TRBD2
J: TRBJ2-5
CDR3: CASSLVPSGTEGAQYF
DNA: TGCGCCAGCAGCTTGGTTCCTAGCGGGACCGAAGGGGCCCAGTACTTC

V: TRBV29-1
size: NA
D: NA
J: TRBJ2-3
CDR3: CSVGRGTDTQYF
DNA: TGCAGCGTGGGAAGGGGCACAGATACGCAGTATTTT

V: TRBV6-6
size: NA
D: NA
J: TRBJ1-3
CDR3: CASSWSLGGSGNTIYF
DNA: TGTGCCAGCAGTTGGTCTTTGGGGGGATCGGGAAACACCATATATTTT

V: TRBV19
size: NA
D: NA
J: TRBJ2-2
CDR3: CASSILADLNTGELFF
DNA: TGTGCCAGTAGTATCTTAGCGGACCTGAACACCGGGGAGCTGTTTTTT

V: TRBV15
size: NA
D: TRBD2
J: TRBJ2-2
CDR3: CATSRGWAGTSGSNTGELFF
DNA: TGTGCCACCAGCAGAGGATGGGCCGGGACTAGCGGGTCGAACACCGGGGAGCTGTTTTTT

V: TRBV25-1
size: NA
D: TRBD1
J: TRBJ2-7
CDR3: CASSGGAWDRDEQYF
DNA: TGTGCCAGCAGTGGGGGGGCCTGGGACAGGGACGAGCAGTACTTC

V: TRBV13
size: NA
D: TRBD2
J: TRBJ2-3
CDR3: CASSLEGGGRAGDTQYF
DNA: TGTGCCAGCAGCTTAGAGGGGGGCGGGAGGGCCGGAGATACGCAGTATTTT